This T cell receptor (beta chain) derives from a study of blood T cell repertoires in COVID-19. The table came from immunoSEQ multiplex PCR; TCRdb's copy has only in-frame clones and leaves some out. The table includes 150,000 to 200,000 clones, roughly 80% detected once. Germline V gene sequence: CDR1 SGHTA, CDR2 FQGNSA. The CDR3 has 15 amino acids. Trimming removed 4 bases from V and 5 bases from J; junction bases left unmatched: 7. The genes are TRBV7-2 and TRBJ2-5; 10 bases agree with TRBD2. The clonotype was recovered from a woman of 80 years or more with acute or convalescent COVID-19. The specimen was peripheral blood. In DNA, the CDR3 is TGTGCCAGCAGCTACCAGCGGGGGGGCGGGGAGACCCAGTACTTC. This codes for CASSYQRGGGETQYF.